This T cell receptor beta chain is from a study of blood T cell repertoires in COVID-19. About the research overall: Italy, Spain and the United States were the sources of the convalescent and acute COVID-19 samples. The analysed material was cDNA or gDNA that came from T cells, B-cell-depleted T cells, or PBMCs.

Under the authors' procedure: Amplification of reference gene primers provided the estimated nucleated cell counts. The data were produced by immunoSEQ multiplex PCR, yet TCRdb's version contains in-frame clones alone and is incomplete. The V and J calls and clone size come from that table; D and trimming were worked out from the DNA. Of some 100,000 clones in the sample, 84% were seen once. Sequencing used peripheral blood. This clonotype was obtained from an older woman with acute or convalescent COVID-19.

The CDR3 reads CASSFGQGTDTQYF. The CDR3 DNA sequence: TGTGCCAGCAGCTTCGGACAGGGTACAGATACGCAGTATTTT. The chain couples TRBV7-3 to TRBJ2-3; 8 positions match TRBD1. Trimming cost V 3 bases and J 3 bases; bases outside gene matches: 2. The CDR3 loop spans 14 amino acids. Germline V lookup: CDR1 SGHTA, CDR2 FQGTGA.